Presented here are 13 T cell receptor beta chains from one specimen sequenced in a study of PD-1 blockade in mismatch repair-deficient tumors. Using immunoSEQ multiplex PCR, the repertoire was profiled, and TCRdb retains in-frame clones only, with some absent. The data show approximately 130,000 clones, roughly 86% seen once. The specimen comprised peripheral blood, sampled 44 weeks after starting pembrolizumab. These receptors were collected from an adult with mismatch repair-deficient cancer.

CDR3 loop: CASSPGLAGKTGELFF. The CDR3 nucleotides read TGTGCCAGCAGCCCGGGACTAGCGGGAAAAACCGGGGAGCTGTTTTTT. The chain joins TRBV5-4 to TRBJ2-2; 13 positions agree with TRBD2. J lost 5 bases, V lost 4 bases, and 5 bases had no gene match. This CDR3 is built from 16 residues. CDR1 is SGHNT and CDR2 is YYREEE in the germline V gene (reference sequence).

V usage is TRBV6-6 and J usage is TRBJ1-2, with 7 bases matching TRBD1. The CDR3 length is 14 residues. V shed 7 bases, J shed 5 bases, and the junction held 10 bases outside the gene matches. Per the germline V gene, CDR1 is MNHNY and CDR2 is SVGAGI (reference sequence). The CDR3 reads CASTPTGLGYGYTF. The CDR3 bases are TGTGCCAGCACCCCGACAGGGTTGGGGTATGGCTACACCTTC.

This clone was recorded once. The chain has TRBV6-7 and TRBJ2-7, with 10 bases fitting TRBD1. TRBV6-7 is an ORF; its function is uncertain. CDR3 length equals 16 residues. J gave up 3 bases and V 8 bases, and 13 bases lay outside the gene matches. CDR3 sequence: CASHHPIRDRGYEQYF. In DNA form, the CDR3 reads TGTGCCAGCCACCACCCGATCCGGGACAGGGGCTACGAGCAGTACTTC.

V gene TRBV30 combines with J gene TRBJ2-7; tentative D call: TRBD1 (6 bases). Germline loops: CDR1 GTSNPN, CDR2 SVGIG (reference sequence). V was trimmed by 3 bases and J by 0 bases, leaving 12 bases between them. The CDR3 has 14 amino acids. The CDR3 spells CAWSTRGSSYEQYF. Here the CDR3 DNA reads TGTGCCTGGAGCACCAGGGGCAGCTCCTACGAGCAGTACTTC. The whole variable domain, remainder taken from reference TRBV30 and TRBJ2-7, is SQTIHQWPATLVQPVGSPLSLECTVEGTSNPNLYWYRQAAGRGLQLLFYSVGIGQISSEVPQNLSASRPQDRQFILSSKKLLLSDSGFYLCAWSTRGSSYEQYFGPGTRLTVT.

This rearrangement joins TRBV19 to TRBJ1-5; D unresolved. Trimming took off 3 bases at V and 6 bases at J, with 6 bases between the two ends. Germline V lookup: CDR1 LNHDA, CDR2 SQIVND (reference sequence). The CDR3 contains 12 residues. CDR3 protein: CASSIGVQPQHF. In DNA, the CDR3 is TGTGCCAGTAGTATTGGCGTTCAGCCCCAGCATTTT.

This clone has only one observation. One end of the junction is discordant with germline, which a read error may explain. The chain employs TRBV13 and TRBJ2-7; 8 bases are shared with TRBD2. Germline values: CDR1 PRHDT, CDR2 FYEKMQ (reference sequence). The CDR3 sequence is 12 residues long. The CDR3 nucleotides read TGTGCCAGCAGCCGCCGGACTAGCCACAAGGTCTTC. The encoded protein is CASSRRTSHKVF.

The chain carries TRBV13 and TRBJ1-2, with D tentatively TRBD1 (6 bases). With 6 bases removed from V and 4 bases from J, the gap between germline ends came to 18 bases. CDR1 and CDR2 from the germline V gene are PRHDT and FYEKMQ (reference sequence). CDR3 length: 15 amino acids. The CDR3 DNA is TGTGCCAGCAGAGCCGCCGGGACACTCATCTATGGCTACACCTTC. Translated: CASRAAGTLIYGYTF.

Here the CDR3 reads CASEGPPGDEQFF. Written as DNA, the CDR3 is TGTGCCAGCGAGGGCCCCCCAGGTGATGAGCAGTTCTTC. The V gene is TRBV6-5, the J gene TRBJ2-1, with D possibly matching TRBD2 (5 bases). The CDR3 loop spans 13 amino acids. Germline V gene lookup returns CDR1 MNHEY and CDR2 SVGAGI. V was trimmed by 8 bases and J by 8 bases, leaving 16 bases between them.

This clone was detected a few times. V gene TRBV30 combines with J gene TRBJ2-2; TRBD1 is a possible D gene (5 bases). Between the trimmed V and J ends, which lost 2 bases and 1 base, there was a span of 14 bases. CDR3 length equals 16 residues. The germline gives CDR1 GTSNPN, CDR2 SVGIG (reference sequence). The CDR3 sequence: CAWSIGVLMNTGELFF. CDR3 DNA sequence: TGTGCCTGGAGTATAGGGGTCCTAATGAACACCGGGGAGCTGTTTTTT.

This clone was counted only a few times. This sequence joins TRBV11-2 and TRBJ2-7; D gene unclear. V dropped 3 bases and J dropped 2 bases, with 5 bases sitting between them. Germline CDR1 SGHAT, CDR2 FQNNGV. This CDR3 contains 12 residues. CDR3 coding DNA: TGTGCCAGCAGCTTCTCCGCCTACGAGCAGTACTTC. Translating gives CASSFSAYEQYF.

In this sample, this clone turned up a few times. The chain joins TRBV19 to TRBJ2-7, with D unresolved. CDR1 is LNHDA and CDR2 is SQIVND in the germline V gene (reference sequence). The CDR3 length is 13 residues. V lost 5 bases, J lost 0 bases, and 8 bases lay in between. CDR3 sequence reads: CASSPSISYEQYF. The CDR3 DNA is TGTGCCAGTAGTCCCAGCATCTCCTACGAGCAGTACTTC.

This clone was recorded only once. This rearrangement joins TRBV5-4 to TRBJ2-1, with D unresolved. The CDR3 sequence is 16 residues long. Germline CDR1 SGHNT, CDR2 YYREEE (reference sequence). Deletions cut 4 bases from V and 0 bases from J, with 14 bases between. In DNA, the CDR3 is TGTGCCAGCAGCCCAACGTCGCGGAGCTCCTACAATGAGCAGTTCTTC. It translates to CASSPTSRSSYNEQFF.

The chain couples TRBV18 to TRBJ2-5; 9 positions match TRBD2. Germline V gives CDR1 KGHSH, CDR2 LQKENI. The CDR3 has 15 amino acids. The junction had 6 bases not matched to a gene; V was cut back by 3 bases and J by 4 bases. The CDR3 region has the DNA TGTGCCAGCTCACCTGCTAGCGGGAAGGGAGAGACCCAGTACTTC. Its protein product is CASSPASGKGETQYF.